This paragraph reports one T cell receptor (beta chain). The antigen remains unidentified. This may arise from a read error, as a much more abundant clone is one base away. The sample originates from a study of glioma-infiltrating T cells. General observations from the study: Tissue and blood shared very few CDR3 sequences. Above-expected tissue-blood divergence occurred in all gliomas, most in low-grade ones.

Germline CDR1 is MDHEN and CDR2 is SYDVKM. The CDR3 covers 12 residues. Amplification of TCR alpha and beta CDR3 regions from RNA used iRepertoire nested multiplex PCR. Input was about 85-400 ng of tissue mRNA or PBMC total RNA. TCRdb itself ran the multiplex PCR reads through MiXCR, one entry per CDR3 protein. Found here are approximately 110,000 distinct CDR3 sequences, roughly 25% of them singletons; the top ten hold nearly 15%. Sequenced sample: glioma tissue, nonneoplastic brain tissue, or PBMCs (not recorded which). The V and J genes are TRBV28 and TRBJ1-2, with D unclear. This receptor was obtained from a human donor with low-grade glioma or glioblastoma, undergoing nonglioma brain surgery, or in good health (not recorded which). The DNA of the CDR3 is TGTGCCATCAGTTTGCGGCGCTATGGCTACACCTTC. Amino acid sequence: CAISLRRYGYTF.